What follows are 19 T cell receptor beta chains derived from one specimen sequenced in a study of coeliac disease. The repertoire was sequenced with immunoSEQ multiplex PCR; TCRdb's copy has only in-frame clones and lacks some. This repertoire shows about 1,500 clones, 55% to 70% found once; its top ten account for about 28%. Sequenced sample: intraepithelial lymphocytes from the gut. The receptors come from a woman aged 50 to 65 with celiac disease on a gluten-free diet.

The chain employs TRBV7-2 and TRBJ2-7, with 8 bases aligning to TRBD1. The CDR3 spans 16 residues. The trim removed 4 bases at V and 0 bases at J, leaving 8 bases unmatched. Germline V gene lookup returns CDR1 SGHTA and CDR2 FQGNSA. CDR3 nucleotides: TGTGCCAGCAGCTCGCGGACAGGGCCACCCTCCTACGAGCAGTACTTC. Encoded protein: CASSSRTGPPSYEQYF.

This rearrangement joins TRBV19 to TRBJ1-2; 9 nucleotides line up with TRBD1. CDR3 length equals 14 residues. V lost 7 bases, J lost 3 bases, and 6 bases stayed unmatched. Per germline, CDR1 LNHDA and CDR2 SQIVND (reference sequence). In nucleotides, the CDR3 is TGTGCCAGTATGGGGGACAGGGATTACTATGGCTACACCTTC. This gives the protein CASMGDRDYYGYTF.

This chain joins TRBV15 and TRBJ2-2; D perhaps matches TRBD1 (5 bases). This CDR3 spans 15 amino acids. The germline V and J ends were trimmed by 7 bases and 0 bases, with 12 bases remaining between them. The germline V gene has CDR1 LNHNV and CDR2 YYDKDF (reference sequence). The CDR3 reads CATTRDSSNTGELFF. In DNA, the CDR3 is TGTGCCACCACCCGCGACAGCTCGAACACCGGGGAGCTGTTTTTT.

The chain carries TRBV10-2 and TRBJ2-5, with D perhaps TRBD1 (5 bases). The CDR3 covers 15 residues. CDR1 is WSHSY and CDR2 is SAAADI in the germline V gene. With 3 bases removed from V and 2 bases from J, the gap between germline ends came to 13 bases. The CDR3 DNA reads TGCGCCAGCAGTGAAGGGGCGAGAAAACAAGAGACCCAGTACTTC. It encodes CASSEGARKQETQYF.

Only a few counts were recorded for this clone. The V call is TRBV6-1, the J call TRBJ1-1; 9 bases line up with TRBD1. There are 14 residues in the CDR3. Germline CDR1 and CDR2: MNHNS and SASEGT. Trimming took 1 base from V and 4 from J; bases not matched to a gene: 1. The CDR3 DNA is TGTGCCAGCAGTGAAGGGACAGGGGTCACTGAAGCTTTCTTT. It codes for CASSEGTGVTEAFF.

This clone is large within its sample. In the same sample, other DNA sequences code for this CDR3. The chain is built from TRBV2 and TRBJ2-7; D is ambiguous. The CDR3 covers 11 residues. V lost 7 bases and J 4 bases, leaving 8 bases between the germline ends. In germline, CDR1 is SNHLY, CDR2 FYNNEI. The CDR3 DNA sequence: TGTGCCAGCACCCCGGGTTACGAGCAGTACTTC. This translates into CASTPGYEQYF.

This chain connects TRBV19 to TRBJ1-5; 9 bases match TRBD1. Germline V gene sequence: CDR1 LNHDA, CDR2 SQIVND (reference sequence). The V segment lost 7 bases and the J segment 8 bases; nucleotides outside the gene matches: 6. The CDR3 totals 13 residues. This chain's CDR3 is CASTMTGGEPQHF. CDR3 nucleotide sequence: TGTGCCAGTACGATGACAGGGGGAGAGCCCCAGCATTTT.

This sequence joins TRBV6-9 and TRBJ1-2; no firm D call. The CDR3 sequence is 14 residues long. The V gene lost 2 bases and the J gene lost 0 bases, with 7 bases spanning the gap. Germline CDR1 is MNHGY and CDR2 is SVAAGI. CDR3 bases: TGTGCCAGCAGTTATGGAGGAACTAACTATGGCTACACCTTC. This codes for CASSYGGTNYGYTF.

This clone was counted once. This rearrangement joins TRBV2 to TRBJ2-7; TRBD1 matches at 7 bases. The germline V gene encodes CDR1 SNHLY and CDR2 FYNNEI. V dropped 6 bases and J dropped 1; count of bases not matched to a gene: 0. The CDR3 consists of 12 residues. The CDR3 sequence is CASRGQSYEQYF. CDR3 bases: TGTGCCAGCAGGGGACAGTCCTACGAGCAGTACTTC.

This chain uses TRBV5-8 with TRBJ2-5, with 15 bases that match TRBD2. The germline V gene encodes CDR1 SGHTS and CDR2 YDEGEE. Losses at the gene ends were 4 bases for V and 5 bases for J; bases not matched to a gene: 6. This CDR3 has 16 residues. In nucleotides, the CDR3 is TGTGCCAGCAGCACTGGACTAGCGGGGGGGCCCGAGACCCAGTACTTC. It is translated as CASSTGLAGGPETQYF.

The genes are TRBV18 and TRBJ1-1; weak D call: TRBD1 (5 bases). Trimming took off 3 bases at V and 4 bases at J, with 9 bases between the two ends. The CDR3 contains 13 residues. From germline, CDR1 is KGHSH and CDR2 LQKENI. The CDR3 loop reads CASSPSGGTEAFF. DNA for the CDR3: TGTGCCAGCTCACCCTCCGGGGGCACTGAAGCTTTCTTT.

This clone was found a few times. The rearrangement uses TRBV27 and TRBJ2-3; perhaps TRBD2 as D (6 bases). The germline V gene has CDR1 MNHEY and CDR2 SMNVEV (reference sequence). Between the trimmed V and J ends, which lost 6 bases and 0 bases, there was a span of 16 bases. There are 16 residues in the CDR3. For the CDR3, the DNA is TGTGCCAGCAGCCCCCGGAGGGTCTCTAGCACAGATACGCAGTATTTT. Amino acids: CASSPRRVSSTDTQYF.

This chain joins TRBV23-1 and TRBJ2-2; no reliable D call. TRBV23-1 is recorded as an ORF, its role being uncertain. V was pared by 8 bases and J by 8 bases, with 9 bases between. CDR3 length equals 11 residues. CDR3 nucleotide sequence: TGCGCCAGCGTTTCCCTTGGGGAGCTGTTTTTT. This encodes CASVSLGELFF.

Turning to this clone: The junction does not match germline at one end; this may be a read error. The chain couples TRBV5-1 to TRBJ1-5; TRBD1 is a possible D gene (6 bases). The CDR3 has 13 amino acids. Germline CDR1 SGHRS, CDR2 YFSETQ. As DNA, the CDR3 is TGCGCCAGCGAGGGGGTCTCCAATCAGCCCCGGCATTTT. It translates to CASEGVSNQPRHF.

This chain joins TRBV4-2 and TRBJ2-5; 10 bases are shared with TRBD2. After removal of 0 bases from V and 4 bases from J, the junction contained 8 bases not matched to a gene. The CDR3 totals 17 residues. Looked up from germline, CDR1 is LGHNA and CDR2 is YNFKEQ. The CDR3 spells CASSQEAGGLIRETQYF. CDR3 DNA: TGTGCCAGCAGCCAAGAAGCGGGGGGGTTGATCCGAGAGACCCAGTACTTC.

The J gene is TRBJ1-5, the V gene TRBV7-8; D gene unclear. CDR1 and CDR2 from the germline V gene are SGHVS and FQNEAQ. With 4 bases removed from V and 4 bases from J, the gap between germline ends came to 17 bases. The CDR3 runs 16 residues. As DNA, the CDR3 is TGTGCCAGCAGCTCCGCACAAGGCAGGTTGAATCAGCCCCAGCATTTT. Its translation: CASSSAQGRLNQPQHF.

The CDR3 loop is CASSLPIGGALSTDTQYF. As DNA, the CDR3 is TGTGCCAGCAGCTTACCAATAGGGGGGGCCTTGAGCACAGATACGCAGTATTTT. The chain uses TRBV7-9 and TRBJ2-3, with D perhaps TRBD2 (7 bases). CDR1 SEHNR and CDR2 FQNEAQ come from the germline V gene (reference sequence). This CDR3 region has 18 residues. V dropped 2 bases and J dropped 0 bases, with 18 bases sitting between them.

This clone was observed a few times. This chain joins TRBV7-8 and TRBJ2-7; TRBD1 matches at 7 bases. Trimming took 4 bases from V and 0 from J; bases not matched to a gene: 6. The CDR3 length is 15 residues. Germline V gene sequence: CDR1 SGHVS, CDR2 FQNEAQ. CDR3 sequence: CASSSATGVSYEQYF. The CDR3 region has the DNA TGTGCCAGCAGCTCCGCAACAGGGGTCTCCTACGAGCAGTACTTC.

In this sample, this clone turned up once. The chain combines TRBV25-1 with TRBJ2-5; D not certain. CDR3 size: 13 residues. In germline, CDR1 is MGHDK, CDR2 SYGVNS. The germline V and J ends were trimmed by 8 bases and 1 base, with 11 bases remaining between them. The CDR3 sequence: CASGQVPQETQYF. As DNA, the CDR3 is TGTGCCAGCGGGCAAGTCCCCCAAGAGACCCAGTACTTC.